This T cell receptor (beta chain) was retrieved from a study of blood T cell repertoires in COVID-19. The data were produced by immunoSEQ multiplex PCR, yet TCRdb's version contains in-frame clones alone and is incomplete. This sample has about 200,000 clones, with over 80% found just once. The V and J ends lost 1 base and 3 bases respectively, with 13 bases between them. CDR1 and CDR2 (germline): SGHTA, FQGNSA. There are 15 residues in the CDR3. The material sequenced was peripheral blood. The chain combines TRBV7-2 with TRBJ2-7; possible D gene TRBD1, 5 bases. The source of this sequence is a man aged 40-50 years with acute or convalescent COVID-19. The CDR3 region is CASSLVIRADYEQYF. CDR3 DNA sequence: TGTGCCAGCAGCTTAGTAATCAGGGCAGACTACGAGCAGTACTTC. The full variable domain, completed using reference TRBV7-2 and TRBJ2-7, is GAGVSQSPSNKVTEKGKDVELRCDPISGHTALYWYRQSLGQGLEFLIYFQGNSAPDKSGLPSDRFSAERTGGSVSTLTIQRTQQEDSAVYLCASSLVIRADYEQYFGPGTRLTVT.